This T cell receptor (beta chain) was retrieved from a study of T cell responses to AZD1222 COVID-19 vaccine. Findings of the study overall: Clonal diversity may have been underestimated in mostly white British donors. Rises in breadth and depth of Spike-specific TCRs came after two AZD1222 doses.

Generated by immunoSEQ multiplex PCR, the TCRdb table keeps only in-frame clones and is missing some. Here the sample spans about 140,000 clones, approximately 93% being singletons. As regards this clone: Antigen unknown.

The germline V and J ends were trimmed by 6 bases and 7 bases, with 10 bases remaining between them. Germline V lookup: CDR1 SQVTM, CDR2 ANQGSEA. The CDR3 has 11 amino acids. This clonotype was obtained from an adult who received the AZD1222 COVID-19 vaccine. The sequenced sample was peripheral blood, obtained 28 days after the second AZD1222 dose. The V gene is TRBV29-1, the J gene TRBJ2-1, with D maybe TRBD2 (6 bases). CDR3 in DNA: TGCAGCGTCGGGAGAGGGAATGAGCAGTTCTTC. It encodes CSVGRGNEQFF.